Listed below are T cell receptor beta chains from one sample, sequenced in a study of blood T cell repertoires in COVID-19. This table comes from immunoSEQ multiplex PCR, and its TCRdb copy is limited to in-frame clones, with some not included. The sample holds 250,000 to 300,000 clones, around 93% seen once. What was sequenced was PBMCs or T cells enriched from blood (not recorded which). These receptors came from a human donor in a cohort exposed to, infected with or recovered from COVID-19 (not recorded which). The donor label of this sample is uncertain. Both conserved end residues are part of each CDR3. A row's size may be missing; if present it is once, few, many or a size class.

j_gene	v_gene	abundance	CDR3aa
TRBJ1-2	TRBV27	.	CASSPRGQGGYGYTF
TRBJ1-5	TRBV10-3	.	CAISQGELNQPQHF
TRBJ1-2	TRBV27	.	CASSLSRDRVSGYTF
TRBJ1-2	TRBV19	.	CASAPGGMVKGYTF
TRBJ1-5	TRBV4-1	.	CASSLDRVGNQPQHF
TRBJ2-5	TRBV19	.	CASSIGRRGETQYF
TRBJ2-3	TRBV9	.	CASSVEEGTQYF
TRBJ2-1	TRBV7-9	.	CASSYGQGARDEQFF
TRBJ1-4	TRBV19	.	CASIRGEKLFF
TRBJ1-2	TRBV9	.	CASSPGQDNYGYTF
TRBJ1-1	TRBV27	few	CASSFPDSEAFF
TRBJ1-1	TRBV12-3/TRBV12-4	.	CASSLTSYTEAFF
TRBJ1-2	TRBV11-2	.	CASSGTGGGYGYTF
TRBJ1-4	TRBV27	.	CASSLSAGETNEKLFF
TRBJ1-2	TRBV2	.	CASSTNRVGYTF
TRBJ1-2	TRBV25-1	.	CASSPLDRGYGYTF
TRBJ1-1	TRBV25-1	.	CASSDNTGGGTEAFF
TRBJ2-3	TRBV9	.	CASSAEGRGGTDTQYF
TRBJ1-1	TRBV27	.	CASSRWGGNGGRTEAFF
TRBJ2-7	TRBV14	.	CASSQDRSGGAYYF
TRBJ2-1	TRBV12-5	.	CASDPGGYYNEQFF
TRBJ2-5	TRBV12-3/TRBV12-4	.	CASSWGRETQYF
TRBJ1-4	TRBV28	.	CASSLQGQYEKLFF
TRBJ2-7	TRBV7-2	.	CASTRGAGQASYEQYF
TRBJ2-3	TRBV19	once	CATRDRLTDTQYF
TRBJ2-7	TRBV19	.	CASSSLVSSYEQYF
TRBJ1-1	TRBV12-5	once	CASGFPGTGAFNTEAFF
TRBJ1-1	TRBV27	.	CASSPLQHSEAFF
TRBJ1-1	TRBV28	.	CASSLGHANTEAFF
TRBJ1-5	TRBV4-2	.	CASSLIQGYSNQPQHF
TRBJ1-6	TRBV6-5	.	CASSYGRGRRSPLHF
TRBJ2-3	TRBV3-1/TRBV3-2	.	CASGFLSGTRVRDTQYF
TRBJ2-1	TRBV5-1	.	CASSTGQGASEQFF
TRBJ1-1	TRBV6-5	.	CACGRVNTEAFF
TRBJ1-1	TRBV20-1	.	CSASSQMNTEAFF
TRBJ2-7	TRBV6-5	.	CASSYSGTGTSYEQYF
TRBJ1-4	TRBV7-9	.	CASSLGDRGAVEKLFF
TRBJ2-7	TRBV30	.	CAWSGDFSDEQYF
TRBJ2-3	TRBV4-2	.	CASSQSRGGAGTDTQYF
TRBJ1-6	TRBV4-1	.	CASSQVGTLKGSPLHF
TRBJ2-3	TRBV7-3	.	CASSLTSSLPVGTDTQYF
TRBJ2-7	TRBV15	once	CATAGDSSYEQYF
TRBJ2-3	TRBV19	.	CASADGDTDTQYF
TRBJ2-1	TRBV7-3	.	CASSLTAGSNEQFF
TRBJ2-7	TRBV4-1	.	CASSRDQVTGYEQYF
TRBJ1-2	TRBV5-1	once	CASSLASPDSYTF
TRBJ1-5	TRBV10-3	.	CAISEQGSNQPQHF
TRBJ1-5	TRBV12-3/TRBV12-4	.	CASRRRVDQPQHF
TRBJ1-5	TRBV30	.	CAWSAPIWAGDQPQHF
TRBJ2-5	TRBV24-1	few	CATSLRETQYF
TRBJ2-7	TRBV18	.	CASSPAGNLVEQYF
TRBJ2-7	TRBV19	.	CASSITGVVNGREQYF